This is a list of T cell receptor beta chains from one sample in a study of blood T cell repertoires in COVID-19. Profiled with immunoSEQ multiplex PCR; TCRdb holds only in-frame clones, not every one. The sample includes a few hundred thousand clones, more than 75% of them seen just once. Sequenced sample: peripheral blood. Source of these receptors: a man between 35 and 55 years old who had recovered from COVID-19. Both conserved end residues are part of each CDR3. A D gene is named only where the DNA matches it firmly. Size tells how often a clone was seen (once, few, many) or the class of an expanded clone, and some rows leave it out.

TRBJ2-1,TRBV2,-,TRBD2,TGTGCCAGCCAAAAAAGGGGACTAGGAGTTCAGGATGAGCAGTTCTTC,CASQKRGLGVQDEQFF
TRBJ1-2,TRBV29-1,once,TRBD1,TGCAGCGTTGACCACAGGGGGTTTTTTGGCTACACCTTC,CSVDHRGFFGYTF
TRBJ2-2,TRBV16,-,TRBD1,TGTGCCAGCAGCGAAGGAAGGACAGGGTGGACCGGGGAGCTGTTTTTT,CASSEGRTGWTGELFF
TRBJ2-1,TRBV10-2,-,TRBD2,TGCGCCAGCAGTGATAAGACTAGCAGACGAGGGCCAAATGAGCAGTTCTTC,CASSDKTSRRGPNEQFF
TRBJ1-3,TRBV12-5,-,TRBD1,TGTGCTAGTGGACCCCGGGACAGGGGCTCTGGAAACACCATATATTTT,CASGPRDRGSGNTIYF
TRBJ1-1,TRBV4-3,-,-,TGCGCCAGCAGCGGGCAGACAGCCAAACCCAAACTAGCTTTCTTT,CASSGQTAKPKLAFF
TRBJ2-7,TRBV5-1,-,-,TGCGCCAGCAGCTTAGAAGGCGTCTCGGGCGAGCAGTACTTC,CASSLEGVSGEQYF
TRBJ1-2,TRBV7-2,-,-,TGTGCCAGCAGACCCGTAGCAGGGGTCCATGGCTACACCTTC,CASRPVAGVHGYTF
TRBJ2-7,TRBV7-9,-,-,TGTGCCAGCAGCTTAGGCGGGGCAAGAGCCTACGAGCAGTACTTC,CASSLGGARAYEQYF
TRBJ1-1,TRBV6-5,-,-,TGTGCCAGCAGCCAGAGCAGGTTTGAAGCTTTCTTT,CASSQSRFEAFF
TRBJ2-2,TRBV29-1,-,-,TGCAGCGTTGAAGGACAGAGCCAACTGAACACCGGGGAGCTGTTTTTT,CSVEGQSQLNTGELFF
TRBJ2-7,TRBV7-2,-,TRBD2,TGTGCCAGCAGCTTAGCCTCTAGCGGGAACTACGAGCAGTACTTC,CASSLASSGNYEQYF
TRBJ2-7,TRBV19,-,TRBD1,TGTGCCAGTAGTATGACGGGACAGGCCTACGAGCAGTACTTC,CASSMTGQAYEQYF
TRBJ1-1,TRBV6-5,-,-,TGTGCCAGCCTCGCCGGACTTTCTCCCACTGAAGCTTTCTTT,CASLAGLSPTEAFF
TRBJ2-7,TRBV21-1,-,-,TGTGCCAGCAGCAAAGCCCAGCGGGAGGTCAGGTACGAGCAGTACTTC,CASSKAQREVRYEQYF
TRBJ1-1,TRBV19,few,-,TGTGCCAGTAGTGTCCTCCCCACTACAGGGAACACTGAAGCTTTCTTT,CASSVLPTTGNTEAFF
TRBJ2-7,TRBV5-1,-,TRBD2,TGCGCCAGCAGCGGGCTAGCGGGAGAATCCAAAGACGAGCAGTACTTC,CASSGLAGESKDEQYF
TRBJ2-3,TRBV24-1,once,-,TGTGCCACCAGTGAAAAAAGAGGAGGATCGGATACGCAGTATTTT,CATSEKRGGSDTQYF
TRBJ2-7,TRBV4-3,once,-,TGCGCCAGCAGCCAAGGGGCAGGGTTGGGCTACGAGCAGTACTTC,CASSQGAGLGYEQYF
TRBJ1-5,TRBV7-9,-,-,TGTGCCAGCAGTGGAGGCAATCAGCCCCAGCATTTT,CASSGGNQPQHF
TRBJ1-1,TRBV5-4,-,-,TGTGCCAGCAGTCGGGGTTTGAACACTGAAGCTTTCTTT,CASSRGLNTEAFF
TRBJ1-5,TRBV6-6,-,-,TGTGCCAGCAGTTCTCTCCGGGACATAGTACAACAGCCCCAGCATTTT,CASSSLRDIVQQPQHF
TRBJ2-7,TRBV7-2,-,-,TGTGCCAGCAGCTTAGAATGGGAGGTGTTCTACGAGCAGTACTTC,CASSLEWEVFYEQYF
TRBJ2-4,TRBV14,-,TRBD2,TGTGCCAGCAGCCAAGATCTTAGGGCGGGAGCAGCCAAAAACATTCAGTACTTC,CASSQDLRAGAAKNIQYF
TRBJ1-2,TRBV10-3,many,-,TGTGCCATCAGTGAGTCGTTTGAGGGAACGGGCTACACCTTC,CAISESFEGTGYTF
TRBJ1-1,TRBV6-9,-,-,TGTGCCAGCAGTTACCGTATCCCTTTCTTT,CASSYRIPFF
TRBJ1-5,TRBV19,-,-,TGTGCCAGTAGAGCTGGGCAGGGGTATTATAGCAATCAGCCCCAGCATTTT,CASRAGQGYYSNQPQHF
TRBJ2-5,TRBV5-1,-,-,TGCGCCAGCAGCTTGGGCGGCAGCCAAGAGACCCAGTACTTC,CASSLGGSQETQYF
TRBJ2-7,TRBV4-1,-,TRBD1,TGCGCCAGCAGCCAAGGGACAGGAATCTACTACGAGCAGTACTTC,CASSQGTGIYYEQYF
TRBJ1-2,TRBV6-6,-,TRBD1,TGTGCCAGCAGTTGGGGACAGGGGGACTACACCTTC,CASSWGQGDYTF
TRBJ1-6,TRBV25-1,-,-,TGTGCCAGCAGTGGACACAGGGTGGAAAATTCACCCCTCCACTTT,CASSGHRVENSPLHF
TRBJ2-3,TRBV5-4,-,-,TGTGCCAGCAGCTGGGGGAAGACAGGCGGGTACACAGATACGCAGTATTTT,CASSWGKTGGYTDTQYF
TRBJ2-7,TRBV6-2/TRBV6-3,-,TRBD2,TGTGCCAGCAGTTACTCCTCGGGGGGTAACGAGCAGTACTTC,CASSYSSGGNEQYF
TRBJ2-7,TRBV10-2,-,-,TGCGCCAGCAGTGAGGTGGCCGAGCAGTACTTC,CASSEVAEQYF
TRBJ1-4,TRBV9,-,-,TGTGCCAGCAGCGTAGAAGGGGGATTAAGCGAAAAACTGTTTTTT,CASSVEGGLSEKLFF
TRBJ2-3,TRBV7-2,many,TRBD2,TGTGCCAGCAGCTTAGCTAGCGGGAGTGCAGATACGCAGTATTTT,CASSLASGSADTQYF
TRBJ1-5,TRBV9,-,-,TGTGCCAGCAGCGTAGGTGGCACAGGCAATCAGCCCCAGCATTTT,CASSVGGTGNQPQHF
TRBJ1-1,TRBV5-4,-,TRBD1,TGTGCCAGCAGCTCCGGACAGGGGGTAACCCTACTAACTTCGGCTTTCTTT,CASSSGQGVTLLTSAFF
TRBJ2-3,TRBV6-2/TRBV6-3,-,TRBD2,TGTGCCAGCAGTTACCCATCCGGGACTAGTTCGGGTCCCACCACAGATACGCAGTATTTT,CASSYPSGTSSGPTTDTQYF
TRBJ2-1,TRBV5-1,-,TRBD2,TGCGCCAGCAGCTCAAGGACTAGCGGGACCGCAAGGAATGAGCAGTTCTTC,CASSSRTSGTARNEQFF
TRBJ2-5,TRBV5-1,-,-,TGCGCCAGCAGCTCTCCGGGAGAGACCCAGTACTTC,CASSSPGETQYF
TRBJ2-3,TRBV4-2,-,TRBD2,TGTGCCAGCAGCCAAAACCCTAGCGGGGGGGCGGGAGATACGCAGTATTTT,CASSQNPSGGAGDTQYF
TRBJ2-4,TRBV19,-,-,TGTGCCAGCGGGCAAGGGGGGGCAAATGTCATTCAGTACTTC,CASGQGGANVIQYF
TRBJ2-7,TRBV7-2,-,TRBD2,TGTGCCAGCAGCTTAGTGGCTAGCGGGGGGGCCTACGAGCAGTACTTC,CASSLVASGGAYEQYF
TRBJ1-5,TRBV7-9,-,-,TGTGCCAGCAGCTCGTCCGGGGGGATCCGCTCGAATCAGCCCCAGCATTTT,CASSSSGGIRSNQPQHF
TRBJ1-5,TRBV6-6,-,-,TGTGCCAGCAGTTACCCGGGTGGAGATCAGCCCCAGCATTTT,CASSYPGGDQPQHF
TRBJ2-1,TRBV29-1,once,-,TGCAGCGTCTCAACCCGACTAGTGGTCAATGAGCAGTTCTTC,CSVSTRLVVNEQFF
TRBJ2-5,TRBV9,-,-,TGTGCCAGCAGCGCTGGGGGACACCGGTTCCAAGAGACCCAGTACTTC,CASSAGGHRFQETQYF
TRBJ2-2,TRBV4-2,few,-,TGTGCCAGCAGCCAAGATCTCAGGGACACCGGGGAGCTGTTTTTT,CASSQDLRDTGELFF
TRBJ2-7,TRBV27,-,TRBD2,TGTGCCAGCAGTCCGACCGGGACTACCCTAAGAGGGCAGCAGTACTTC,CASSPTGTTLRGQQYF
TRBJ2-3,TRBV6-6,-,TRBD2,TGTGCCAGCAGTCCCCCGCTGGGGAGTAGCGGGGGCGCAGATACGCAGTATTTT,CASSPPLGSSGGADTQYF
TRBJ2-1,TRBV20-1,-,TRBD2,TGCAGTGCTAGTCCGGGCGGGAGGGCCGCTAGTGAGCAGTTCTTC,CSASPGGRAASEQFF
TRBJ1-2,TRBV6-2/TRBV6-3,once,TRBD1,TGTGCCAGCAGTTACCCCCATACAGGGGGCGATGGCTACACCTTC,CASSYPHTGGDGYTF
TRBJ2-5,TRBV28,-,-,TGTGCCAGCAGTTCCCGGGGAGCGGGTGTCAGAGAGACCCAGTACTTC,CASSSRGAGVRETQYF
TRBJ2-3,TRBV7-2,-,TRBD2,TGTGCCAGCAGCTTAGCGTCTCTAGCGGGGGGGCCAGATACGCAGTATTTT,CASSLASLAGGPDTQYF
TRBJ2-5,TRBV20-1,-,-,TGCAGTGCTAGTTGGTCCGCGGGAGAGACCCAGTACTTC,CSASWSAGETQYF
TRBJ2-7,TRBV19,-,-,TGTGCCAGTAGTATGAAGGCGGATAGCTCCTACGAGCAGTACTTC,CASSMKADSSYEQYF
TRBJ2-1,TRBV7-2,-,-,TGTGCCAGCAGCTTAGTCGGTGGGAGAGTTAACTATGAGCAGTTCTTC,CASSLVGGRVNYEQFF